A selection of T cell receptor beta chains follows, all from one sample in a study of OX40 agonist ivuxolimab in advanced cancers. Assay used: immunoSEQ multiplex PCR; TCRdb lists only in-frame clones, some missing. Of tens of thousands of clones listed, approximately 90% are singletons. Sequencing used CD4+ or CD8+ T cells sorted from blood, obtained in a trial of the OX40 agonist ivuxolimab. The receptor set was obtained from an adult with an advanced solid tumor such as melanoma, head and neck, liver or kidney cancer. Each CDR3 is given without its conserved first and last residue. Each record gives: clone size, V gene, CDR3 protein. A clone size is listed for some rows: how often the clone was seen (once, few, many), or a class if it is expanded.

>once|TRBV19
ATSLGMGNEKLF
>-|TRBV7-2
ASSSSLAANNEQF
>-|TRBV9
ASSVALTGANVLT
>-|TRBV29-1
SVSSGSQETQY
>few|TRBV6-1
ASTRGGGLDQPQH
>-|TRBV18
ASSLLQGYEQF
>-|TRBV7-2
ASKSVGGRENEQF
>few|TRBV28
ATSTERGTEAF
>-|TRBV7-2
ASSLAVATDTQY
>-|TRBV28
ASSFWGQGTGEQY
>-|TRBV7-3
ASSLGGGPGTQY
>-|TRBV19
ASRGTGNREAF
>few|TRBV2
ASSIYSGRGNIQY
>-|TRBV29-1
SVMGRGGYEQY
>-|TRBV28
ASSSPGSSTNEKLF
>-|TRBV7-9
ASSSRGTNTGELF
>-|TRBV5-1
ASSFIPQETQY
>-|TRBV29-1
SVEGYNEQF
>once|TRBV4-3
ASSEERGANEF
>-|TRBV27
ASSWVTGNYGYT
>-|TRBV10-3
AISESVGGLTGELF
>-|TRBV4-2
ASSQVEGLAGALADTQY
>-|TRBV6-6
ASSPTSVSEQY
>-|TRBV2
ASSDLVASYSPLH
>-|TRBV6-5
ASSYTRTGGGYGYT
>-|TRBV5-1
ASSLVGGFSYNEQF
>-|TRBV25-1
ATKGKLF
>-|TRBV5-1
ASSLEGTIYGYT
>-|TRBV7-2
ASSLEAGRGTEAF
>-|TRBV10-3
ASQTSGGSYNEQF
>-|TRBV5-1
ASRGSGANTGELF
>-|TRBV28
ASSLTEGEAF
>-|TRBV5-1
ASSSMVGAGELF
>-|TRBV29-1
SVSLDRSPRDTEAF
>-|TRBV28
ASSLSGGGKNIQY